This is a list of T cell receptor beta chains from one sample in a study of OX40 agonist ivuxolimab in advanced cancers. TCRdb keeps only in-frame clones here, not all; method: immunoSEQ multiplex PCR. The sample includes 70,000 to 95,000 clones, 90% to 95% of them seen just once. The sequencing here drew on CD4+ or CD8+ T cells sorted from blood, taken in a trial of the OX40 agonist ivuxolimab. These receptors originate from an adult with an advanced solid tumor such as melanoma, head and neck, liver or kidney cancer. Both conserved end residues are trimmed from each CDR3.

>TRBJ2-3|TRBV6-1
ASSEALRGLAGGHTQY
>TRBJ2-6|TRBV7-3
ASSPPGQDSGANVLT
>TRBJ2-1|TRBV7-2
ASSLASEQF
>TRBJ2-6|TRBV5-1
ASEGGSGANVLT
>TRBJ1-1|TRBV5-1
ASSLVGAANTEAF
>TRBJ2-1|TRBV15
ATSRETGGYNEQF
>TRBJ2-7|TRBV7-2
ASSYGQVTYEQY
>TRBJ1-1|TRBV5-4
ASSLGQPNTEAF
>TRBJ1-5|TRBV19
ASSPIAGSNQPQH
>TRBJ2-3|TRBV5-1
ASTMGVQVLDTQY
>TRBJ1-1|TRBV7-3
ASSFSGSNTEAF
>TRBJ2-4|TRBV7-2
ASSPTGALAKNIQY
>TRBJ1-2|TRBV6-1
AGQGAFGYGYT
>TRBJ1-2|TRBV6-6
ASSYSGQWGYT
>TRBJ1-5|TRBV5-6
ASSSGWGGGQPQH
>TRBJ1-2|TRBV2
ASSAVGQAGGGYT
>TRBJ2-1|TRBV18
ASSPRNSARNEQF
>TRBJ1-2|TRBV30
AWRDDRRYGYT
>TRBJ1-2|TRBV18
ASSPGRTGRGGGYT
>TRBJ1-1|TRBV11-3
ASSFSQGNTEAF
>TRBJ1-1|TRBV6-6
ASSYEGGTEAF
>TRBJ2-2|TRBV2
ASSGDSGELF
>TRBJ1-3|TRBV4-2
ASSQDLWGRGNTIY
>TRBJ2-1|TRBV28
ASRSSGRVEF
>TRBJ2-3|TRBV7-9
ASSLGVTADTQY
>TRBJ2-7|TRBV19
ASSIPGQGGYEQY
>TRBJ2-1|TRBV6-1
ASKAGADEQF
>TRBJ2-3|TRBV6-4
ASSVGELDTQY
>TRBJ2-5|TRBV7-3
ASSLTGLAPYQETQY
>TRBJ1-2|TRBV11-3
ASSLRGDNYGYT
>TRBJ2-2|TRBV6-6
ASSSSGGTGELF
>TRBJ2-7|TRBV19
ASRSRGSSYEQY
>TRBJ2-7|TRBV9
ASSTQPASGSFDEQY
>TRBJ1-2|TRBV7-9
ASSFPGYGYT
>TRBJ2-2|TRBV7-2
ASSILGVGFTGELF
>TRBJ2-6|TRBV7-2
ASSLSSQNSGANVLT
>TRBJ2-3|TRBV6-6
ASLEAGTDTQY
>TRBJ1-4|TRBV5-4
ASSLGGGGNEKLF
>TRBJ2-1|TRBV5-1
ASSLGSDYNEQF
>TRBJ1-5|TRBV28
ASGLLDRVDQPQH
>TRBJ2-6|TRBV7-2
ASSLGGRLAGANVLT
>TRBJ1-1|TRBV5-5
ASSWGQLNTEAF
>TRBJ1-2|TRBV5-6
ASRGPYGYT
>TRBJ2-7|TRBV27
ASSPPRASGSSYEQY
>TRBJ1-6|TRBV19
ASSIPGQPLH
>TRBJ2-7|TRBV28
ASSSPGAISYEQY
>TRBJ2-1|TRBV30
AWSVPGLRSYNEQF
>TRBJ2-2|TRBV6-1
ASSVPTSGRGDGELF